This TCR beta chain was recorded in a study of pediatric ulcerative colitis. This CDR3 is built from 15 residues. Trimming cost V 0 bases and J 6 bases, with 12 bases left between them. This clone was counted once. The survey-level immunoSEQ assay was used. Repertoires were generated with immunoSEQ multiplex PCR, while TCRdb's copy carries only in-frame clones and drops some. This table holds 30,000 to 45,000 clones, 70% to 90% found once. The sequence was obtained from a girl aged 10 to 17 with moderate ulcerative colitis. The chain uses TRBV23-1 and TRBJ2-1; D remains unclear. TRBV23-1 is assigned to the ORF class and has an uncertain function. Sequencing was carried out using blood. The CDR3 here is CASSQSRQFGNEQFF. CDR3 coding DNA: TGCGCCAGCAGTCAATCACGGCAGTTCGGCAATGAGCAGTTCTTC.